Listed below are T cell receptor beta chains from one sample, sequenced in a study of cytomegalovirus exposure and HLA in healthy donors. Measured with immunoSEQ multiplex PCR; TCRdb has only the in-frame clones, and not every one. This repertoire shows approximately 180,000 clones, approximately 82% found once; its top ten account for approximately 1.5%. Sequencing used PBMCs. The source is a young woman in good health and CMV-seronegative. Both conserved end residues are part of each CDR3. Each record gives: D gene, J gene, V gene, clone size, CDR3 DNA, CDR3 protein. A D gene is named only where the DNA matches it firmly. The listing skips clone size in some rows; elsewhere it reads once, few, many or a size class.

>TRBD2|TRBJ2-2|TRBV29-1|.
TGCAGCGCGGCTAGCGGGGGCCCCGGGGAGCTGTTTTTT
CSAASGGPGELFF
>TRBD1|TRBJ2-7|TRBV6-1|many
TGTGCCAGCGACAGGGACTACGAGCAGTACTTC
CASDRDYEQYF
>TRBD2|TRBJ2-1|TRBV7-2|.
TGTGCCAGCAGCTCCACCCCTAGCGGGAGGTTGTCGAGTGAGCAGTTCTTC
CASSSTPSGRLSSEQFF
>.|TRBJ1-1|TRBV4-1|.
TGCGCCAGCAGACCCACCGGGGACACTGAAGCTTTCTTT
CASRPTGDTEAFF
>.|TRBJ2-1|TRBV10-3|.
TGTGCCACCTCCCGGGAAGGGGGGAGGGATGAGCAGTTCTTC
CATSREGGRDEQFF
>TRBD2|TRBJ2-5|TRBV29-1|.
TGCAGCGTTGAGGGCGGGAGGGCAGAGACCCAGTACTTC
CSVEGGRAETQYF
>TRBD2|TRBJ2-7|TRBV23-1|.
TGCGCCAGCAGTCACCCGGGACTAGCGGTCTACGAGCAGTACTTC
CASSHPGLAVYEQYF
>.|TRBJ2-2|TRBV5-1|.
TGCGCCAGCAGCCTACCGGGACTGTTGTTCACCGGGGAGCTGTTTTTT
CASSLPGLLFTGELFF
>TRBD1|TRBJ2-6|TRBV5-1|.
TGCGCCAGCAGCTTGGCGACAGGGGCTAAAAGCTCTGGGGCCAACGTCCTGACTTTC
CASSLATGAKSSGANVLTF
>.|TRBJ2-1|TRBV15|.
TGTGCCACCAGCAGAGCCCCACAGGACAATGAGCAGTTCTTC
CATSRAPQDNEQFF
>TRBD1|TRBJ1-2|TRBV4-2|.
TGTGCCAGCAGCCAAGATTTAGCCGGGACAGTCGGGTGTGGCTACACCTTC
CASSQDLAGTVGCGYTF
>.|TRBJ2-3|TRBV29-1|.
TGCAGCGTTGCTGGCAACACAGATACGCAGTATTTT
CSVAGNTDTQYF
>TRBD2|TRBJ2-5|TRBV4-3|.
TGCGCCAGCAGCCTAACACTAGCGGGAGGGCCCCAAGAGACCCAGTACTTC
CASSLTLAGGPQETQYF
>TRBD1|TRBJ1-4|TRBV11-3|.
TGTGCCAGCAGCACGGGACAGAATGAAAAACTGTTTTTT
CASSTGQNEKLFF
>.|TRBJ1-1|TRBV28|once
TGTGCCAGCAGTGCGGCCCCTCCCATGAACACTGAAGCTTTCTTT
CASSAAPPMNTEAFF
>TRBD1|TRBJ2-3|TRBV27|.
TGTGCCAGCAGTTTTTTAGGGACAGGGGCCACAGATACGCAGTATTTT
CASSFLGTGATDTQYF